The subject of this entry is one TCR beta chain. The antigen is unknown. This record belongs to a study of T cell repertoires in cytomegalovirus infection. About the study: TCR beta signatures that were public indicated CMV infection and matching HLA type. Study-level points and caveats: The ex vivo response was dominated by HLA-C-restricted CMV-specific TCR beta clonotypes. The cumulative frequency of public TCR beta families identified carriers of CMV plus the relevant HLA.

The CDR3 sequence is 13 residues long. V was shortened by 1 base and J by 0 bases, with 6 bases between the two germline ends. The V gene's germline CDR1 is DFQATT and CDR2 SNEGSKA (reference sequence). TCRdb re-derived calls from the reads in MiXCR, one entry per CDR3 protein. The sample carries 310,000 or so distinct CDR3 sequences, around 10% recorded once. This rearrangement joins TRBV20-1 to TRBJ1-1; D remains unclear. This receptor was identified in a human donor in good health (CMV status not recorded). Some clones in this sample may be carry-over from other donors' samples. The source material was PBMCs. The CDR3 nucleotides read TGCAGTGCTAGAGGACATCTGAACACTGAAGCTTTCTTT. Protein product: CSARGHLNTEAFF.